This T cell receptor beta chain was recorded in a study of cytotoxic CD8 clonotypes in ibrutinib-treated CLL. Study information: Samples showed on average roughly 250,000 productive templates and 94,082 productive rearrangements.

Libraries were prepared by immunoSEQ multiplex PCR; TCRdb keeps only in-frame clonotypes and omits some of them. The sample has approximately 23,000 clones; approximately 77% are singletons. The starting material was PBMCs, obtained before ibrutinib treatment. This TCR was recovered from a human donor with chronic lymphocytic leukemia.

CDR3 nucleotides: TGTGCCAGCAGCCATACAGGGGTTCAAACAGATACGCAGTATTTT. Its protein is CASSHTGVQTDTQYF. The V and J genes are TRBV7-3 and TRBJ2-3; TRBD1 matches at 7 bases. The CDR3 covers 15 residues. Germline assignment: CDR1 SGHTA and CDR2 FQGTGA. V shed 5 bases and J 3 bases; nucleotides not matched to a gene: 8.